This T cell receptor beta chain is from a study of T cell responses to AZD1222 COVID-19 vaccine. V lost 5 bases, J lost 4 bases, and 6 bases stayed unmatched. Germline V gene sequence: CDR1 LGHDT, CDR2 YNNKEL (reference sequence). There are 15 residues in the CDR3. TCRdb's table, derived via immunoSEQ multiplex PCR, lists solely in-frame clones and lacks some. The sample has about 170,000 clones, 87% seen once. The sample here was peripheral blood, taken 28 days after the second AZD1222 dose. This chain uses TRBV3-1 (or the pseudogene TRBV3-2) with TRBJ1-2, with TRBD1 identical over 11 bases. The sequence was collected from an adult who received the AZD1222 COVID-19 vaccine. The CDR3 here is CASSNRDRGGYGYTF. The DNA of the CDR3 is TGTGCCAGCAGCAACCGGGACAGGGGGGGCTATGGCTACACCTTC.